The following is a T cell receptor beta chain sequence with its context. Its cognate antigen is unknown. The sample comes from a study of OX40 agonist ivuxolimab in advanced cancers. Turning to the study itself: Treatment of patients was with ivuxolimab, an agonistic anti-OX40 (CD134) antibody. Study-wide points: Researchers did not establish what antigens the expanded peripheral T cells target. On average, a greater number of expanded clones characterised CD8+ T cells relative to CD4+.

Repertoires were generated with immunoSEQ multiplex PCR, while TCRdb's copy carries only in-frame clones and drops some. This table holds some 66,000 clones, around 83% found once. Patients were excluded for autoimmune disease history or systemic immunosuppression. This sequence was found in an adult with an advanced solid tumor such as melanoma, head and neck, liver or kidney cancer. The material was CD4+ or CD8+ T cells sorted from blood, obtained in a trial of the OX40 agonist ivuxolimab.

CDR3 sequence: CASSHMGLNTEAFF. The CDR3 coding sequence is TGTGCCAGCAGCCATATGGGGCTGAACACTGAAGCTTTCTTT. The genes are TRBV14 and TRBJ1-1, with D possibly matching TRBD1 (5 bases). Trimming stripped 3 bases from V and 0 bases from J, with 8 bases between. Germline CDR1 is SGHDN and CDR2 is FVKESK. The CDR3 runs 14 residues.